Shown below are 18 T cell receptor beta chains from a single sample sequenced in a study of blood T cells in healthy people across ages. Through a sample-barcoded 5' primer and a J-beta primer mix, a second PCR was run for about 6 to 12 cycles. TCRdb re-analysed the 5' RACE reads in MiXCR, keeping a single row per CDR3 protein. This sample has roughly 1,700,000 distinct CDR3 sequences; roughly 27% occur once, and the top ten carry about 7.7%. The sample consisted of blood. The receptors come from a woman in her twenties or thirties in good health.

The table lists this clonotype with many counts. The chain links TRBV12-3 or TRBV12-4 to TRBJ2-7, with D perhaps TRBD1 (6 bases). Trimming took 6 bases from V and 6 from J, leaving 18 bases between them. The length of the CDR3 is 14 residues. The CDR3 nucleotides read TGTGCCAGCAGCTCAGGGTTCCCAGGGGTCGAGCAGTACTTC. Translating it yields CASSSGFPGVEQYF.

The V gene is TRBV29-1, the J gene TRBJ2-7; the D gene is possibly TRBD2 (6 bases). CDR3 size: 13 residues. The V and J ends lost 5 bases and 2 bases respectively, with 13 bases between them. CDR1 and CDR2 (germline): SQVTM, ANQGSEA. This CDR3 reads CSVSVGEAYEQYF. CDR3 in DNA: TGCAGCGTTTCAGTCGGGGAGGCCTACGAGCAGTACTTC.

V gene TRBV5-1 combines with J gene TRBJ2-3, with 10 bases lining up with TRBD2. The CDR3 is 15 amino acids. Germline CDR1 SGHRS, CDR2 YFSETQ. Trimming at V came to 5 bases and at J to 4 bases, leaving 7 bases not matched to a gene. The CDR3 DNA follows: TGCGCCAGCAGACCTAGCGGGGGCCTTGCAGATACGCAGTATTTT. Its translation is CASRPSGGLADTQYF. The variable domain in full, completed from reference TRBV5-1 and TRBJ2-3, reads KAGVTQTPRYLIKTRGQQVTLSCSPISGHRSVSWYQQTPGQGLQFLFEYFSETQRNKGNFPGRFSGRQFSNSRSEMNVSTLELGDSALYLCASRPSGGLADTQYFGPGTRLTVL.

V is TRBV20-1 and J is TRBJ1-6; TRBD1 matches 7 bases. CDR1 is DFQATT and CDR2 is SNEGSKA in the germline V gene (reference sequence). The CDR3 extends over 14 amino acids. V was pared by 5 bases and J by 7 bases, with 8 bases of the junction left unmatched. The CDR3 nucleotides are TGCAGTGCTGGACAAAGGGACAGAAATTCACCCCTCCACTTT. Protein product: CSAGQRDRNSPLHF.

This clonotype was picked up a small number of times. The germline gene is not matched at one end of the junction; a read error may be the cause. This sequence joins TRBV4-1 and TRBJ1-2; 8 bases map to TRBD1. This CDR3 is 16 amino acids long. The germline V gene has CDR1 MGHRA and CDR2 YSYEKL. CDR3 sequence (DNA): TGCGTCAGCAGCCAAGAGATAGGACAGGGAATCCATGGCTACACCTTC. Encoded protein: CVSSQEIGQGIHGYTF.

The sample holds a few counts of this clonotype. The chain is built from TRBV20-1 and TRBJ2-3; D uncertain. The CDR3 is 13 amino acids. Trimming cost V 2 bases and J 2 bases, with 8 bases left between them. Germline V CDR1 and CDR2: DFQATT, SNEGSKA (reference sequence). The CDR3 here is CSARTSDTDTQYF. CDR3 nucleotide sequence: TGCAGTGCTAGAACCTCGGACACAGATACGCAGTATTTT.

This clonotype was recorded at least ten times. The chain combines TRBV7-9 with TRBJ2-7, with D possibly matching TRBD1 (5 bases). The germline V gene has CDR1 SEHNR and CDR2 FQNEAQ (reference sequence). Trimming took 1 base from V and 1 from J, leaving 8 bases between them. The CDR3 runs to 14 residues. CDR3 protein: CASSLEQVSYEQYF. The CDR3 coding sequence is TGTGCCAGCAGCTTAGAACAGGTATCCTACGAGCAGTACTTC.

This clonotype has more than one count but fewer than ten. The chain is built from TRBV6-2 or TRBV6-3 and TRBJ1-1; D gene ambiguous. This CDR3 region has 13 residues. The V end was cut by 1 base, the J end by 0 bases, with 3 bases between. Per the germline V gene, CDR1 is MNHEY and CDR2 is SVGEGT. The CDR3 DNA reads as TGTGCCAGCAGTTACTTGCTGAACACTGAAGCTTTCTTT. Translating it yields CASSYLLNTEAFF.

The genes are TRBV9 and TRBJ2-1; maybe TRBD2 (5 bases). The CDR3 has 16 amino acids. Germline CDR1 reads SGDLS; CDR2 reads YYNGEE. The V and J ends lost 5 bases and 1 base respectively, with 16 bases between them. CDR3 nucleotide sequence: TGTGCCAGCAGACCAGGTGAGGGATTTTCCTACAATGAGCAGTTCTTC. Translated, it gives CASRPGEGFSYNEQFF.

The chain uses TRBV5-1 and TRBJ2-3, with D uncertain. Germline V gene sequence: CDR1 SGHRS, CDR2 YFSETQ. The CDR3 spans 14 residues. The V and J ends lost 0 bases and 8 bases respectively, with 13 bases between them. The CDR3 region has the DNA TGCGCCAGCAGCTTGGCTGGCGGCGAAGGTACGCAGTATTTT. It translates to CASSLAGGEGTQYF.

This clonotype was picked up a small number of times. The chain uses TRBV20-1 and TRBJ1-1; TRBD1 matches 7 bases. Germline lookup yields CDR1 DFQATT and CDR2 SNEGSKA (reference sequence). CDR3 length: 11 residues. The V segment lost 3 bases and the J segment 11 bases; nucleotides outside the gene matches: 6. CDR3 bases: TGCAGTGCTAGGACAGACAGGGCGGCTTTCTTT. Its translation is CSARTDRAAFF.

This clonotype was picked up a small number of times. This chain's CDR3 is CASNDRTGGLLTDTQYF. The CDR3 DNA sequence: TGTGCCAGCAACGATAGGACAGGGGGCCTTCTCACAGATACGCAGTATTTT. The rearrangement joins TRBV9 to TRBJ2-3; 11 bases fit TRBD1. This CDR3 spans 17 amino acids. Trimming removed 6 bases from V and 2 bases from J; junction bases left unmatched: 11. Germline values: CDR1 SGDLS, CDR2 YYNGEE.

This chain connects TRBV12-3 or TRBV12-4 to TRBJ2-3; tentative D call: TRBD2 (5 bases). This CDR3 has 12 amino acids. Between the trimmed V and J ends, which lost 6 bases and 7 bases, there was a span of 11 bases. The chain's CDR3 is CASRIGVNTQYF. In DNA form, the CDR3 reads TGTGCCAGCAGGATCGGGGTAAATACGCAGTATTTT.

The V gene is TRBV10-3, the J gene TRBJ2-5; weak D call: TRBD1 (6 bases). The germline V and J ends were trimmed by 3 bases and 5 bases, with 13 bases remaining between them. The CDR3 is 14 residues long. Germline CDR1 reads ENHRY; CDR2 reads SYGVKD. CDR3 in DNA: TGTGCCATCAGTGAAGTTTCAGGGGCGGAGACCCAGTACTTC. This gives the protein CAISEVSGAETQYF.

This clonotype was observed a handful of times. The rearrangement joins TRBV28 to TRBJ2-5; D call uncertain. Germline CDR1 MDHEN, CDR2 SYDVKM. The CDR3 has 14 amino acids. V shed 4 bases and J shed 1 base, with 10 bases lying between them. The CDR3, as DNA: TGTGCCAGCAGTTCTCGCCTAGGCCAAGAGACCCAGTACTTC. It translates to CASSSRLGQETQYF. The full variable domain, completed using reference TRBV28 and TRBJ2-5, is DVKVTQSSRYLVKRTGEKVFLECVQDMDHENMFWYRQDPGLGLRLIYFSYDVKMKEKGDIPEGYSVSREKKERFSLILESASTNQTSMYLCASSSRLGQETQYFGPGTRLLVL.

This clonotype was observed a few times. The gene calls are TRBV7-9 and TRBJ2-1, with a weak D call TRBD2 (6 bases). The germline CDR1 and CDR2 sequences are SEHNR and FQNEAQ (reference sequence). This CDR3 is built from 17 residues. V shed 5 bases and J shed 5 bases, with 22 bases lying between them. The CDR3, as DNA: TGTGCCAGCAGCAACCGGCCGGGGTTAGGCGGGAACAATGAGCAGTTCTTC. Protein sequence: CASSNRPGLGGNNEQFF.

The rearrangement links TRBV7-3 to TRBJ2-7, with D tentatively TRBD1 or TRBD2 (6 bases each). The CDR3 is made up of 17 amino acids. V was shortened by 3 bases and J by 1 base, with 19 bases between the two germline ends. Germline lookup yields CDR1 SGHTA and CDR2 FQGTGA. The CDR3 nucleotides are TGTGCCAGCAGCTTTGTACAGGGAGCGGGTAGATCCTACGAGCAGTACTTC. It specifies CASSFVQGAGRSYEQYF. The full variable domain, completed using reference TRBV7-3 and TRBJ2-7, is GAGVSQTPSNKVTEKGKYVELRCDPISGHTALYWYRQSLGQGPEFLIYFQGTGAADDSGLPNDRFFAVRPEGSVSTLKIQRTERGDSAVYLCASSFVQGAGRSYEQYFGPGTRLTVT.

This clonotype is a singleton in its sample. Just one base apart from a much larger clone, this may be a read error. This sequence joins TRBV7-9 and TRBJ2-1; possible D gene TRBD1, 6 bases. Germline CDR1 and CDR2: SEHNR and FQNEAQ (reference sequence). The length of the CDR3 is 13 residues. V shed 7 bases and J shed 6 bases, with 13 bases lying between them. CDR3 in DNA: TGTGCCAGCAACTTTGGCAGGGGCAATGAGCAGTTCTTC. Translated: CASNFGRGNEQFF.